This T cell receptor beta chain was captured by sequencing in a study of shared clonotypes between healthy human individuals. Study details: Donors had three CD4 naive, three CD4 memory, two CD8 naive and one CD8 memory plate apiece.

Terminally differentiated effector memory CD45RA+ cells were left out of the naive CD8 fraction, which was CD45RO-negative and positively selected for CCR7. A remark on this clone: Its specificity is unknown.

The CDR3 covers 15 residues. With 3 bases removed from V and 0 bases from J, the gap between germline ends came to 12 bases. CDR1 and CDR2 (germline): GTSNPN, SVGIG (reference sequence). The table came from immunoSEQ multiplex PCR; TCRdb's copy has only in-frame clones and leaves some out. The sample carries around 2,100,000 clones, approximately 94% recorded once. Study-wide points: Compared with memory subsets, naive subsets generally had larger estimated richness.

This receptor was taken from a man between 18 and 35 years old in good health. Sequenced material: naive CD8+ T cells sorted from blood. The chain is built from TRBV30 and TRBJ2-1; no definite D call. CDR3 amino acids: CAWSRDFHSYNEQFF. In DNA, the CDR3 is TGTGCCTGGAGCCGTGACTTTCACTCCTACAATGAGCAGTTCTTC.